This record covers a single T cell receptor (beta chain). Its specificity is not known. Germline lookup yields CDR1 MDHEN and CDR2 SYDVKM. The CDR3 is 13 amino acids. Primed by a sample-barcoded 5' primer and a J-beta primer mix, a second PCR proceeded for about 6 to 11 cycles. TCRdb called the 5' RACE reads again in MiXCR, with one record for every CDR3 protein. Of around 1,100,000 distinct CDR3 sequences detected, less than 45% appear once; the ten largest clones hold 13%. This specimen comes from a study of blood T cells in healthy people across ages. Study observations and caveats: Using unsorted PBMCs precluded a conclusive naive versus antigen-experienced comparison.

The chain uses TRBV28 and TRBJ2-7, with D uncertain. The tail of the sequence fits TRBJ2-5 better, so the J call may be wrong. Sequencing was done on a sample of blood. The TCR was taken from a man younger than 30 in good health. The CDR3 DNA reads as TGTGCCAGCAGAACAGCCTTTAGAGAGACCCAGTACTTC. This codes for CASRTAFRETQYF.